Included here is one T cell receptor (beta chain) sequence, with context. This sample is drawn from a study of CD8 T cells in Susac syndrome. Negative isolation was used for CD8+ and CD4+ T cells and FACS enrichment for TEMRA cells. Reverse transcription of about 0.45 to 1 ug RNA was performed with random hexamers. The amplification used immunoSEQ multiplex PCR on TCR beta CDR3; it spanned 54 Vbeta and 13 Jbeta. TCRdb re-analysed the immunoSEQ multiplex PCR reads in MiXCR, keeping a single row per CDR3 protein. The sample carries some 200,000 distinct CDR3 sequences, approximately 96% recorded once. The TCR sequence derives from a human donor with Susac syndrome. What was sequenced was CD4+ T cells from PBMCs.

The CDR3 sequence is CATSDLRPGVSEQYF. The CDR3 DNA sequence: TGTGCCACCAGTGATTTGCGACCAGGGGTAAGCGAGCAGTACTTC. This rearrangement joins TRBV24-1 to TRBJ2-7, with D perhaps TRBD1 (6 bases). This CDR3 is built from 15 residues. CDR1 and CDR2 from the germline V gene are KGHDR and SFDVKD. The V end was cut by 0 bases, the J end by 6 bases, with 14 bases between.